The rows below give T cell receptor beta chains drawn from one sample of a study of blood T cell repertoires in COVID-19. Repertoires were generated with immunoSEQ multiplex PCR, while TCRdb's copy carries only in-frame clones and drops some. The table shows about 280,000 clones, with roughly four fifths occurring only once. Sequencing was performed on peripheral blood. The source of these receptors is a woman aged 50 to 65 who had recovered from COVID-19. Both conserved end residues are trimmed from each CDR3. The order of the fields is CDR3 protein, V gene, J gene, CDR3 length, clone size. Size is stated for part of the rows, as once, few or many counts, or as a class when the clone is expanded.

CDR3: ASSLRLTASGIQY
V: TRBV5-5
J: TRBJ2-4
length: 13
size: .

CDR3: ASSLGTVSYEQY
V: TRBV7-9
J: TRBJ2-7
length: 12
size: .

CDR3: ASSLVGGHGYEQY
V: TRBV5-1
J: TRBJ2-7
length: 13
size: .

CDR3: ASSSEGPLRDTQY
V: TRBV5-4
J: TRBJ2-3
length: 13
size: .

CDR3: ASSERTGFFGTQY
V: TRBV6-1
J: TRBJ2-5
length: 13
size: .

CDR3: ASSPMDRGRLANTGELF
V: TRBV9
J: TRBJ2-2
length: 17
size: .

CDR3: ASSPLAGAGDTQY
V: TRBV3-1/TRBV3-2
J: TRBJ2-3
length: 13
size: .

CDR3: ASSPSPGGTETQY
V: TRBV6-5
J: TRBJ2-5
length: 13
size: once

CDR3: ASSHPGGQGGDTGELF
V: TRBV6-2/TRBV6-3
J: TRBJ2-2
length: 16
size: few

CDR3: ASSLDLSGGADEQF
V: TRBV7-9
J: TRBJ2-1
length: 14
size: .

CDR3: ASSLLSAGGLDEQF
V: TRBV7-6
J: TRBJ2-1
length: 14
size: .

CDR3: ASSTISGTGGEFGYT
V: TRBV19
J: TRBJ1-2
length: 15
size: .

CDR3: ASSLLQGAYEQY
V: TRBV5-8
J: TRBJ2-7
length: 12
size: .

CDR3: ASSEGYRAINEQY
V: TRBV6-1
J: TRBJ2-7
length: 13
size: .

CDR3: ASSLGGVQGETQY
V: TRBV5-4
J: TRBJ2-5
length: 13
size: .

CDR3: ATSSWSSGTGELF
V: TRBV15
J: TRBJ2-2
length: 13
size: .

CDR3: ASSLQAGGLSEQY
V: TRBV11-2
J: TRBJ2-7
length: 13
size: .

CDR3: ATSRPRYGEKLF
V: TRBV15
J: TRBJ1-4
length: 12
size: few

CDR3: ASSLSGISTDTQY
V: TRBV7-9
J: TRBJ2-3
length: 13
size: .

CDR3: ASSYRQGNQPQH
V: TRBV6-2/TRBV6-3
J: TRBJ1-5
length: 12
size: .

CDR3: ASSLTSGIGNTIY
V: TRBV7-3
J: TRBJ1-3
length: 13
size: once

CDR3: ASSLPPSPPYT
V: TRBV28
J: TRBJ1-2
length: 11
size: .

CDR3: ASSFRGEDTQY
V: TRBV5-4
J: TRBJ2-3
length: 11
size: .

CDR3: AWSRPGTSGGTPANEQF
V: TRBV30
J: TRBJ2-1
length: 17
size: few

CDR3: ASSLLGAEGTDTQY
V: TRBV11-3
J: TRBJ2-3
length: 14
size: .

CDR3: ASSWTGSTYEQY
V: TRBV6-2/TRBV6-3
J: TRBJ2-7
length: 12
size: .

CDR3: ASSFGQGGEQY
V: TRBV12-3/TRBV12-4
J: TRBJ2-7
length: 11
size: .

CDR3: ASSVASPDTQY
V: TRBV9
J: TRBJ2-3
length: 11
size: .

CDR3: ASSLSFTNYGYT
V: TRBV27
J: TRBJ1-2
length: 12
size: .

CDR3: ASSSQSYRGRRRNEKLF
V: TRBV7-2
J: TRBJ1-4
length: 17
size: .

CDR3: ASSGKGAPYNEQF
V: TRBV28
J: TRBJ2-1
length: 13
size: .

CDR3: ASSQGGTGGDGYT
V: TRBV3-1/TRBV3-2
J: TRBJ1-2
length: 13
size: .

CDR3: ASKRGRGTTYEQY
V: TRBV6-5
J: TRBJ2-7
length: 13
size: .

CDR3: ASSPTSGSDTQY
V: TRBV9
J: TRBJ2-3
length: 12
size: .

CDR3: ASSRRGFTNEKLF
V: TRBV7-2
J: TRBJ1-4
length: 13
size: .

CDR3: ASSPNEGVGDYGYT
V: TRBV28
J: TRBJ1-2
length: 14
size: .

CDR3: SASRDRGPYEQY
V: TRBV20-1
J: TRBJ2-7
length: 12
size: few

CDR3: SASPPGTGGNTIY
V: TRBV20-1
J: TRBJ1-3
length: 13
size: .

CDR3: ASSLRAGHYGYT
V: TRBV5-4
J: TRBJ1-2
length: 12
size: .

CDR3: ALPHSPEAF
V: TRBV21-1
J: TRBJ1-1
length: 9
size: .

CDR3: ASSVGGAGDGYT
V: TRBV9
J: TRBJ1-2
length: 12
size: .

CDR3: ASTSGPGETQY
V: TRBV7-2
J: TRBJ2-5
length: 11
size: .

CDR3: ASSLSGQGLGEQY
V: TRBV27
J: TRBJ2-7
length: 13
size: .

CDR3: ASSPDRGPNQPQH
V: TRBV4-2
J: TRBJ1-5
length: 13
size: .

CDR3: ASSEYPGAITDTQY
V: TRBV25-1
J: TRBJ2-3
length: 14
size: once

CDR3: ASSQDLGLEDTIY
V: TRBV3-1/TRBV3-2
J: TRBJ1-3
length: 13
size: .

CDR3: ASSEDTGYGYT
V: TRBV3-1/TRBV3-2
J: TRBJ1-2
length: 11
size: .

CDR3: ASSIILAGDTGELF
V: TRBV19
J: TRBJ2-2
length: 14
size: .

CDR3: ASSYVYRTDTQY
V: TRBV6-2/TRBV6-3
J: TRBJ2-3
length: 12
size: .

CDR3: ASSGQGQETQY
V: TRBV5-1
J: TRBJ2-5
length: 11
size: .

CDR3: ASSLGENRGLREQY
V: TRBV11-2
J: TRBJ2-7
length: 14
size: .